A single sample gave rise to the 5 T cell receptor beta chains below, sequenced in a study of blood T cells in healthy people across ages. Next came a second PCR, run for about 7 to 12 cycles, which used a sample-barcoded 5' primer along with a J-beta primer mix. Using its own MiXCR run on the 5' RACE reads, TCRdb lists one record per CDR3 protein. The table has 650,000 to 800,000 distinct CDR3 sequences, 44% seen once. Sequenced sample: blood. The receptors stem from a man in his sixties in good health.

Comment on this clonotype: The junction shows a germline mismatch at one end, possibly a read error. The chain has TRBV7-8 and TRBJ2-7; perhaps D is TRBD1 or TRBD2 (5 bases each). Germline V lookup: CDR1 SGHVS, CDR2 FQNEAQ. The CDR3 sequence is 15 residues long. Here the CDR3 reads CASSLAYGASYGQYF. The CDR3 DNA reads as TGTGCCAGCAGCTTGGCCTACGGGGCTTCATACGGGCAGTACTTC.

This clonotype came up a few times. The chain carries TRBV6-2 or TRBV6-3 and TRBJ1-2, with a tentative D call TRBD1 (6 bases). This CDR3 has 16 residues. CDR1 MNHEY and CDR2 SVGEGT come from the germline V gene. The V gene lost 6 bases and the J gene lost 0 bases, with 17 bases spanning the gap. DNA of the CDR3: TGTGCCAGCAGCACCCTAAGGACAGCTACTAACTATGGCTACACCTTC. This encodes CASSTLRTATNYGYTF.

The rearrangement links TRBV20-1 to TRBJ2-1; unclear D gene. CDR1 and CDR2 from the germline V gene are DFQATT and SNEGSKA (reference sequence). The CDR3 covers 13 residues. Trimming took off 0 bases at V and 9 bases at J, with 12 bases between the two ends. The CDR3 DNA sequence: TGCAGTGCTAGAGATAGGGTTTTGAGTGAGCAGTTCTTC. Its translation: CSARDRVLSEQFF.

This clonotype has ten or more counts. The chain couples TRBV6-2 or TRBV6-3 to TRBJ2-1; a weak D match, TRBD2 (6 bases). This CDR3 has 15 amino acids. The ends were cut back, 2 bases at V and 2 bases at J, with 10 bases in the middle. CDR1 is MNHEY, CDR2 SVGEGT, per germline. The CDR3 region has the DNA TGTGCCAGCAGTTACCGGGCGGGGACCTACAATGAGCAGTTCTTC. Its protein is CASSYRAGTYNEQFF.

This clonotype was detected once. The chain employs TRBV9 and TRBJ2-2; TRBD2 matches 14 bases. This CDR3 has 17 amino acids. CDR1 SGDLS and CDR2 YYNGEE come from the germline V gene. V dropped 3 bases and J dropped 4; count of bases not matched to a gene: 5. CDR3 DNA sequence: TGTGCCAGCAGCGGACTAGCGGGGGGGCCGGGCACCGGGGAGCTGTTTTTT. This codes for CASSGLAGGPGTGELFF.